These 24 T cell receptor beta chains share one sample of origin, sequenced in a study of response to subunit inactivated influenza vaccine. TCRdb recomputed calls from the RT-PCR reads with MiXCR, one row per CDR3 protein. Of hundreds of thousands of distinct CDR3 sequences listed, about 10% are singletons. The same data also went into a second study, on T cells expressing NK-cell markers. That source adds: 5'RACE template switching with UMIs generated TCR beta cDNA.

Here the sequenced sample was PBMCs from blood, taken on the day of vaccination. All receptors derive from a man aged 50 or older who received an inactivated influenza vaccine.

This sequence joins TRBV29-1 and TRBJ2-7; TRBD1 or TRBD2 may be the D gene (7 bases each). The CDR3 loop spans 13 amino acids. Trimming took off 6 bases at V and 2 bases at J, with 14 bases between the two ends. Germline loops: CDR1 SQVTM, CDR2 ANQGSEA. The CDR3 loop is CSVKAGQTYEQYF. The CDR3 nucleotides read TGCAGCGTAAAAGCGGGACAGACCTACGAGCAGTACTTC.

This clonotype occurred many times. V and J are TRBV6-5 and TRBJ1-2, with a tentative D call TRBD1 (6 bases). Germline V CDR1 and CDR2: MNHEY, SVGAGI. V was cut by 4 bases and J by 8 bases, with 17 bases left in between. The CDR3 is 14 amino acids. DNA of the CDR3: TGTGCCAGCAGTTCCCCCGTTGGGGGCAACGGCTACACCTTC. Encoded protein: CASSSPVGGNGYTF.

Comments on this clonotype: Since no conserved phenylalanine or tryptophan closes the CDR3, a read error is the likely cause. No DNA is shown, since the ends of the CDR3 on it are uncertain; the CDR3 is the one TCRdb lists. This chain links TRBV21-1 with TRBJ2-5; TRBD1 is the table's D call and was not checked against the DNA. TRBV21-1 is given as a pseudogene. The CDR3 is made up of 13 amino acids, end residues included. CDR3: CASSKVVKPALSL.

The V call is TRBV5-6, the J call TRBJ2-5, with 10 nucleotides matching TRBD2. CDR1 SGHDT and CDR2 YYEEEE come from the germline V gene. The V and J ends lost 4 bases and 3 bases, in that order; junction bases with no gene match: 6. CDR3 length: 15 residues. CDR3 DNA sequence: TGTGCCAGCAGCGCCACTAGCGGGACCGAAGAGACCCAGTACTTC. Translation gives CASSATSGTEETQYF.

The table lists this clonotype with a few counts. The chain couples TRBV7-2 to TRBJ1-3; possible D gene TRBD1, 6 bases. Trimming pared 2 bases from V and 3 bases from J, leaving 17 bases between. Germline loops: CDR1 SGHTA, CDR2 FQGNSA. The CDR3 spans 17 residues. The CDR3 protein is CASSLKVPGGGGNTIYF. In nucleotides, the CDR3 is TGTGCCAGCAGCTTAAAGGTCCCTGGGGGCGGTGGAAACACCATATATTTT. The whole variable domain, filled in from reference TRBV7-2 and TRBJ1-3, reads GAGVSQSPSNKVTEKGKDVELRCDPISGHTALYWYRQSLGQGLEFLIYFQGNSAPDKSGLPSDRFSAERTGGSVSTLTIQRTQQEDSAVYLCASSLKVPGGGGNTIYFGEGSWLTVV.

This sequence joins TRBV6-1 and TRBJ2-3; 8 nucleotides agree with TRBD1. CDR1 is MNHNS, CDR2 SASEGT, per germline. This CDR3 spans 16 amino acids. The V segment lost 6 bases and the J segment 2 bases; nucleotides outside the gene matches: 10. The chain's CDR3 is CASSFLQGAVTDTQYF. CDR3 bases: TGTGCCAGCAGCTTCCTTCAGGGGGCTGTCACAGATACGCAGTATTTT.

This clonotype was counted many times. The rearrangement uses TRBV18 and TRBJ2-5; D ambiguous. Per germline, CDR1 KGHSH and CDR2 LQKENI. V lost 3 bases and J lost 4, with 12 bases in between. The CDR3 covers 14 residues. In nucleotides, the CDR3 is TGTGCCAGCTCACCGCCGGGTCTCGCAGAGACCCAGTACTTC. Translating gives CASSPPGLAETQYF.

Ten or more counts support this clonotype. The chain recombines TRBV5-1 with TRBJ2-7; tentatively, D is TRBD2 (5 bases). The CDR3 has 14 amino acids. Trimming cost V 4 bases and J 1 base, with 12 bases left between them. Germline V gene lookup returns CDR1 SGHRS and CDR2 YFSETQ. CDR3 sequence reads: CASSKDLPSYEQYF. The CDR3 DNA reads TGCGCCAGCAGCAAGGACTTACCGTCCTACGAGCAGTACTTC.

CDR3 amino acids: CATSTGGASYNEQFF. The CDR3 DNA reads TGTGCCACCAGCACAGGGGGGGCGTCTTACAATGAGCAGTTCTTC. The gene calls are TRBV15 and TRBJ2-1; D tentatively fits TRBD1 or TRBD2 (7 bases each). The CDR3 has 15 amino acids. Between the trimmed V and J ends, which lost 4 bases and 4 bases, there was a span of 14 bases. Germline V lookup: CDR1 LNHNV, CDR2 YYDKDF (reference sequence).

The gene calls are TRBV12-3 or TRBV12-4 and TRBJ2-3; D perhaps matches TRBD1 (6 bases). The CDR3 has 14 residues. V was shortened by 5 bases and J by 11 bases, with 20 bases between the two germline ends. The DNA of the CDR3 is TGTGCCAGCAGTATCTCCGGGACACCTGGAGGGCAGTATTTT. Amino acids: CASSISGTPGGQYF.

This clonotype was seen only a few times. The rearrangement links TRBV2 to TRBJ2-7; TRBD2 matches 8 bases. This CDR3 contains 15 residues. Germline trimming cut 3 bases from V and 2 bases from J; bases unmatched to any gene: 6. Germline V gene sequence: CDR1 SNHLY, CDR2 FYNNEI. CDR3 sequence reads: CASSERTSGPYEQYF. Here the CDR3 DNA reads TGTGCCAGCAGTGAGAGAACTAGCGGCCCCTACGAGCAGTACTTC.

This clonotype was detected a few times. The rearrangement links TRBV4-1 to TRBJ2-2; 8 nucleotides match TRBD1. The CDR3 totals 17 residues. V was pared by 0 bases and J by 2 bases, with 5 bases of the junction left unmatched. Germline CDR1 reads MGHRA; CDR2 reads YSYEKL. CDR3 amino acids: CASSQETRGPNTGELFF. The CDR3 coding sequence is TGCGCCAGCAGCCAAGAGACCAGGGGGCCAAACACCGGGGAGCTGTTTTTT.

CDR3 in DNA: TGCAGTGCTAGAGATTCAGTCGGAGGGGAGAACACTGAAGCTTTCTTT. Translating gives CSARDSVGGENTEAFF. This sequence joins TRBV20-1 and TRBJ1-1; D may be TRBD1 (5 bases). CDR1 is DFQATT and CDR2 is SNEGSKA in the germline V gene (reference sequence). Trimming took off 0 bases at V and 1 base at J, with 15 bases between the two ends. The CDR3 totals 16 residues.

The gene calls are TRBV5-1 and TRBJ2-3; D unclear. The CDR3 sequence is 15 residues long. Germline V lookup: CDR1 SGHRS, CDR2 YFSETQ. Trimming removed 0 bases at V and 4 bases at J, with 12 bases between. The CDR3 region is CASSLVLGFADTQYF. CDR3 bases: TGCGCCAGCAGCTTGGTCCTAGGGTTCGCAGATACGCAGTATTTT.

The rearrangement uses TRBV11-3 and TRBJ2-1; 14 bases fit TRBD2. The V gene's germline CDR1 is SGHNT and CDR2 YENEEA. The CDR3 covers 16 residues. The ends lost 6 bases at V and 7 bases at J; junction bases unmatched: 8. CDR3 sequence reads: CASSLSGTSGSNEQFF. The CDR3 coding sequence is TGTGCCAGCAGTTTGAGCGGGACTAGCGGGAGTAATGAGCAGTTCTTC.

In this sample, this clonotype turned up many times. In nucleotides, the CDR3 is TGTGCCAGCAGCCCTAACAGGGTTCTCGGGGAGCTGTTTTTT. Protein: CASSPNRVLGELFF. The chain carries TRBV14 and TRBJ2-2; tentative D call: TRBD1 (6 bases). Deletions cut 4 bases from V and 7 bases from J, with 13 bases between. CDR1 and CDR2 from the germline V gene are SGHDN and FVKESK. This CDR3 region has 14 residues.

The chain is built from TRBV12-3 or TRBV12-4 and TRBJ2-5; 7 bases are a match to TRBD1. V lost 5 bases, J lost 4 bases, and 13 bases stayed unmatched. This CDR3 is built from 16 residues. The CDR3 is CASSPGMRQGRETQYF. CDR3 bases: TGTGCCAGCAGTCCCGGAATGAGACAGGGACGAGAGACCCAGTACTTC.

Only a few counts were recorded for this clonotype. The chain uses TRBV29-1 and TRBJ2-7, with TRBD1 matching 7 bases. This CDR3 is built from 13 residues. The germline V gene has CDR1 SQVTM and CDR2 ANQGSEA. Trimming removed 5 bases from V and 3 bases from J; junction bases left unmatched: 7. The CDR3 loop is CSVSRTGGYEQYF. CDR3 nucleotides: TGCAGCGTTTCTAGGACAGGAGGCTACGAGCAGTACTTC.

This chain joins TRBV21-1 and TRBJ2-1; the table calls TRBD2, which could not be checked here. TRBV21-1 is labeled a pseudogene. This CDR3 comprises 15 residues. The DNA for the CDR3 is TGTGCCAGCAGCGGAAAAGCGGGAGTAGACAATGAGCAGTTCTTC. It specifies CASSGKAGVDNEQFF.

In this sample, this clonotype turned up a few times. The chain is built from TRBV13 and TRBJ2-1, with TRBD2 identical over 10 bases. The junction had 8 bases not matched to a gene; V was cut back by 5 bases and J by 7 bases. In germline, CDR1 is PRHDT, CDR2 FYEKMQ (reference sequence). The CDR3 totals 15 residues. The CDR3 loop is CASSMGLARANEQFF. The CDR3 region has the DNA TGTGCCAGCAGCATGGGACTAGCGCGGGCGAATGAGCAGTTCTTC.

The sample holds a few counts of this clonotype. The rearrangement uses TRBV5-1 and TRBJ2-3; D is perhaps TRBD2 (6 bases). The CDR3 is 16 residues long. V was pared by 4 bases and J by 0 bases, with 15 bases between. Germline-derived CDR1 and CDR2 are SGHRS and YFSETQ. DNA for the CDR3: TGCGCCAGCAGCATCCAAAGCGGGTCTAGCACAGATACGCAGTATTTT. Translating it yields CASSIQSGSSTDTQYF.

As for this clonotype: The DNA is left out, because the CDR3 cannot be placed on it with certainty; the CDR3 is given as TCRdb lists it. This chain joins TRBV9 and TRBJ2-7; the DNA was not used to check the table's D call, TRBD1. Counting both end residues, the CDR3 totals 15 amino acids. The germline gives CDR1 SGDLS, CDR2 YYNGEE. CDR3 region: CASSVGPGQNYEQYF.

This clonotype was seen once. At one end, the junction sequence differs from germline, possibly due to a read error. V and J are TRBV7-9 and TRBJ2-1; a weak D match, TRBD2 (6 bases). This CDR3 comprises 14 residues. Germline V lookup: CDR1 SEHNR, CDR2 FQNEAQ (reference sequence). CDR3 in DNA: TGTGCCAGCAGCCCCCGGGACTGGCTTGGGGAGCAGCTCTTC. Encoded protein: CASSPRDWLGEQLF.

This clonotype was picked up many times. The chain employs TRBV28 and TRBJ2-1, with TRBD1 identical over 8 bases. V was pared by 6 bases and J by 5 bases, with 3 bases of the junction left unmatched. The CDR3 is 13 residues long. Germline V gives CDR1 MDHEN, CDR2 SYDVKM. The CDR3 region is CASSPGQDNEQFF. For the CDR3, the DNA is TGTGCCAGCAGCCCGGGACAGGACAATGAGCAGTTCTTC. Full variable domain (rest looked up from reference TRBV28 and TRBJ2-1): DVKVTQSSRYLVKRTGEKVFLECVQDMDHENMFWYRQDPGLGLRLIYFSYDVKMKEKGDIPEGYSVSREKKERFSLILESASTNQTSMYLCASSPGQDNEQFFGPGTRLTVL.